This record covers a single T cell receptor (beta chain). Its antigen remains unknown. The data belong to a study of T cell clonotyping in hematopoietic cell transplantation. General study points: Broader posttransplant TCR repertoire diversity was predicted by graft donor and pretransplant recipient Inverse Simpson Index values.

Trimming took 4 bases from V and 0 from J; bases not matched to a gene: 5. The CDR3 runs to 15 residues. Germline CDR1 is SGHAT and CDR2 is FQDESV (reference sequence). Clones were read by immunoSEQ multiplex PCR, and TCRdb kept only the in-frame ones, dropping some. The table records 2,200 or so clones, approximately 80% of them present only once. The receptor was derived from a male patient in his forties or fifties who had an allogeneic stem cell transplant from a related donor, so the T cells may come from the graft donor. Some clones in this sample may be carry-over from other donors' samples. The source material was PBMCs, sampled 100 days after allogeneic stem cell transplant. V usage is TRBV11-1 and J usage is TRBJ2-7; 8 bases match TRBD1. CDR3 region: CASSSQTGVSYEQYF. CDR3 nucleotide sequence: TGTGCCAGCAGCTCCCAGACAGGGGTCTCCTACGAGCAGTACTTC.